The T cell receptor (beta chain) under discussion was sequenced for a study of OX40 agonist ivuxolimab in advanced cancers. As for the study in general: The dose-escalation cohort was about 87% male, with a mean age of about 60 years, ranging roughly 20 to 80.

The trim removed 2 bases at V and 2 bases at J, leaving 9 bases unmatched. The CDR3 covers 18 residues. Germline V lookup: CDR1 MGHRA, CDR2 YSYEKL. Sequencing used immunoSEQ multiplex PCR; TCRdb keeps in-frame clones, though not all of them. Here the sample spans 52,000 or so clones, 93% being singletons. The sequences come from CD4+ or CD8+ T cells sorted from blood, collected in a trial of the OX40 agonist ivuxolimab. This sequence originates from an adult with an advanced solid tumor such as melanoma, head and neck, liver or kidney cancer. The chain is built from TRBV4-1 and TRBJ2-7; 13 bases line up with TRBD2. The CDR3 region is CASSQKQGGLAGAYEQYF. Written as DNA, the CDR3 is TGCGCCAGCAGCCAAAAACAGGGTGGACTAGCGGGAGCCTACGAGCAGTACTTC.